What follows is one T cell receptor beta chain and its context. Its specificity is unknown. The data belong to a study of early T cells in non-severe SARS-CoV-2 infection. About the research overall: Sequencing targeted bulk RNA from unsorted whole blood, leaving chains unpaired.

Whole-study results and caveats: VDJdb matching skewed toward anti-spike CD8 responses, missing private and CD4 specificities.

Each single cDNA molecule received a unique molecular identifier. From the 5' RACE reads, TCRdb called clonotypes with MiXCR, one entry per CDR3 protein. Of some 91,000 distinct CDR3 sequences in the sample, about 15% were seen once. CDR1 and CDR2 from the germline V gene are LGHNA and YSLEER. Trimming left V 4 bases short and J 8 bases short, with 12 bases between. This CDR3 is built from 13 residues. Sequenced: whole blood. This rearrangement joins TRBV4-3 to TRBJ2-1, with D hard to call. This TCR was recovered from an adult who was a healthcare worker with PCR-confirmed SARS-CoV-2 infection or an uninfected control (not recorded which). CDR3 residues: CASSPQPGYEQFF. CDR3 nucleotide sequence: TGCGCCAGCAGCCCCCAGCCGGGTTATGAGCAGTTCTTC.